Below, 15 T cell receptor beta chains from the same sample are listed, as sequenced in a study of T cells after yellow fever vaccination. TCRdb ran MiXCR on the 5' RACE reads and lists one entry per CDR3 protein. The repertoire includes approximately 330,000 distinct CDR3 sequences, roughly 4.3% of them detected once, and about 22% sits in the top ten. Specimen: PBMCs, collected 5 days after the yellow fever booster vaccination. Every receptor here comes from a man aged 18 to 30 who received the YFV17D yellow fever vaccine.

This clonotype has more than one count but fewer than ten. The chain recombines TRBV12-3 or TRBV12-4 with TRBJ2-2; TRBD2 is a possible D gene (6 bases). Trimming shortened V by 8 bases and J by 4 bases, and 17 bases separated the two germline ends. This CDR3 is built from 15 residues. The CDR3 coding sequence is TGTGCCAGCTCCACGGGGGTGATGGGCACCGGGGAGCTGTTTTTT. Its translation: CASSTGVMGTGELFF.

This clonotype appeared a few times. V gene TRBV7-3 combines with J gene TRBJ2-1; 11 bases are shared with TRBD1. The germline V gene has CDR1 SGHTA and CDR2 FQGTGA. This CDR3 spans 16 amino acids. V lost 2 bases to trimming and J lost 4 bases; unmatched junction nucleotides: 4. The CDR3 DNA follows: TGTGCCAGCAGCTTACAGGGGACAGGGGGTTACAATGAGCAGTTCTTC. Amino acid sequence: CASSLQGTGGYNEQFF.

The genes are TRBV18 and TRBJ2-3; 7 nucleotides agree with TRBD1. Germline CDR1 is KGHSH and CDR2 is LQKENI. The CDR3 is made up of 15 amino acids. V dropped 6 bases and J dropped 0; count of bases not matched to a gene: 6. CDR3 sequence: CASSLWDRSTDTQYF. Written as DNA, the CDR3 is TGTGCCAGCTCCCTTTGGGACAGAAGCACAGATACGCAGTATTTT.

This clonotype was observed a handful of times. The chain uses TRBV2 and TRBJ1-4, with a possible D match to TRBD1 (6 bases). Trimming took 6 bases from V and 8 from J, leaving 16 bases between them. CDR1 is SNHLY, CDR2 FYNNEI, per germline. This CDR3 region has 14 residues. CDR3 region: CASSQQGVEEKLFF. The CDR3 DNA follows: TGTGCCAGCAGCCAACAGGGCGTCGAGGAAAAACTGTTTTTT.

In its sample, this clonotype was seen a few times. The J gene is TRBJ1-6, the V gene TRBV6-5, with D tentatively TRBD1 (5 bases). This CDR3 comprises 13 residues. Trimming stripped 4 bases from V and 7 bases from J, with 8 bases between. Germline V gene data show CDR1 as MNHEY and CDR2 as SVGAGI. The CDR3 sequence: CASSFQGNSPLHF. CDR3 DNA sequence: TGTGCCAGCAGTTTCCAGGGCAATTCACCCCTCCACTTT.

In this sample, this clonotype turned up many times. The chain combines TRBV7-2 with TRBJ2-5, with D possibly TRBD1 on 6 matching bases. The V and J ends lost 1 base and 5 bases respectively, with 11 bases between them. CDR1 is SGHTA and CDR2 is FQGNSA in the germline V gene. This CDR3 contains 14 residues. In DNA, the CDR3 is TGTGCCAGCAGCTTAGGGTGGGGGCGGGAGACCCAGTACTTC. Its protein product is CASSLGWGRETQYF.

There are a few counts of this clonotype. The J gene is TRBJ2-3, the V gene TRBV6-5; D is undetermined. The germline V and J ends were trimmed by 4 bases and 4 bases, with 9 bases remaining between them. The germline V gene encodes CDR1 MNHEY and CDR2 SVGAGI. This CDR3 spans 13 amino acids. The CDR3 protein is CASSSLLSDTQYF. The CDR3 nucleotides read TGTGCCAGCAGTTCCCTTCTCTCAGATACGCAGTATTTT.

This clonotype has at least ten counts. The V call is TRBV4-3, the J call TRBJ2-3; 11 bases fit TRBD2. V lost 0 bases, J lost 6 bases, and 8 bases stayed unmatched. The CDR3 covers 17 residues. Germline V gene sequence: CDR1 LGHNA, CDR2 YSLEER. CDR3 sequence (DNA): TGCGCCAGCAGCCAAGATACCCTAGCGGGGGGTGGGGATACGCAGTATTTT. It encodes CASSQDTLAGGGDTQYF.

This clonotype was found a few times. V is TRBV7-9 and J is TRBJ2-3; D could derive from TRBD1 or TRBD2 (6 bases each). The CDR3 length is 11 residues. Germline V gene lookup returns CDR1 SEHNR and CDR2 FQNEAQ (reference sequence). V dropped 10 bases and J dropped 5 bases, with 10 bases sitting between them. CDR3 nucleotide sequence: TGTGCCATCGGGGGCGTAGATACGCAGTATTTT. Protein product: CAIGGVDTQYF.

This chain uses TRBV7-9 with TRBJ1-5; D perhaps matches TRBD1 (5 bases). Trimming pared 5 bases from V and 4 bases from J, leaving 15 bases between. The CDR3 is 15 residues long. Per germline, CDR1 SEHNR and CDR2 FQNEAQ (reference sequence). CDR3 in DNA: TGTGCCAGCAGCGGGACTGGCGGGGAAAATCAGCCCCAGCATTTT. Translation gives CASSGTGGENQPQHF.

This CDR3 is CASSSPGGYSNQPQHF. The CDR3 DNA sequence: TGTGCCAGCAGTAGCCCTGGGGGATATAGCAATCAGCCCCAGCATTTT. The chain carries TRBV6-1 and TRBJ1-5, with D perhaps matching TRBD1 (5 bases). Deletions cut 5 bases from V and 0 bases from J, with 14 bases between. CDR3 length: 16 amino acids. Germline assignment: CDR1 MNHNS and CDR2 SASEGT.

V is TRBV6-6 and J is TRBJ2-7; perhaps D is TRBD1 or TRBD2 (6 bases each). CDR1 and CDR2 from the germline V gene are MNHNY and SVGAGI (reference sequence). V shed 7 bases and J shed 3 bases, with 13 bases lying between them. The CDR3 runs to 13 residues. The CDR3, as DNA: TGTGCCAGCAAGAGGGGGGAAAGCTACGAGCAGTACTTC. It translates to CASKRGESYEQYF.

The table lists this clonotype with many counts. CDR3 amino acids: CASSYQLAGGGETQYF. The CDR3 DNA follows: TGTGCCAGCAGCTACCAACTAGCTGGGGGGGGGGAGACCCAGTACTTC. The J gene is TRBJ2-5, the V gene TRBV7-8; TRBD2 matches at 7 bases. CDR1 and CDR2 from the germline V gene are SGHVS and FQNEAQ. J lost 5 bases, V lost 4 bases, and 13 bases had no gene match. The CDR3 has 16 amino acids.

This clonotype was recorded many times. This chain joins TRBV29-1 and TRBJ2-3; D not certain. Germline CDR1 is SQVTM and CDR2 is ANQGSEA. The V and J ends lost 7 bases and 7 bases respectively, with 9 bases between them. The CDR3 length is 10 residues. CDR3 in amino acids: CSGRMNTQYF. Written as DNA, the CDR3 is TGCAGCGGACGTATGAATACGCAGTATTTT.

This clonotype was recorded at least ten times. This rearrangement joins TRBV5-6 to TRBJ1-1, with TRBD1 identical over 7 bases. This CDR3 region has 12 residues. V was clipped by 2 bases and J by 10 bases; unmatched bases: 5. Germline V gene data show CDR1 as SGHDT and CDR2 as YYEEEE. CDR3: CASSFSTGRAFF. The CDR3 DNA follows: TGTGCCAGCAGCTTCTCGACAGGGCGAGCTTTCTTT.